The sequence of this TCR beta chain was determined in a study of blood T cells in healthy people across ages. For the study at large: With template switching, about one barcoded beta molecule was captured per two T cells. Study findings and constraints: With donor CMV status unknown, expanded clonotype changes were possibly confounded. Among long-lived donors, naive CD4+ cells were more numerous and diversity higher than in aged donors.

With a J-beta primer mix and a sample-barcoded 5' primer, a second PCR ran about 7 to 12 cycles. Every molecule of cDNA carried a tag from a template-switch adaptor with 12 random nucleotides. TCRdb re-analysed the 5' RACE reads in MiXCR, keeping a single row per CDR3 protein. This table has roughly 830,000 distinct CDR3 sequences, about 62% appearing once. Concerning this clonotype: What it binds is unknown.

CDR1 is SGHDT and CDR2 is YYEEEE in the germline V gene. The V end was cut by 3 bases, the J end by 8 bases, with 9 bases between. The CDR3 is made up of 12 amino acids. This sequence originates from a man aged 25 to 40 in good health. What was sequenced was blood. V is TRBV5-6 and J is TRBJ2-1; the D gene is possibly TRBD1 (5 bases). CDR3: CASSSGYDEQFF. For the CDR3, the DNA is TGTGCCAGCAGCTCAGGGTACGATGAGCAGTTCTTC.